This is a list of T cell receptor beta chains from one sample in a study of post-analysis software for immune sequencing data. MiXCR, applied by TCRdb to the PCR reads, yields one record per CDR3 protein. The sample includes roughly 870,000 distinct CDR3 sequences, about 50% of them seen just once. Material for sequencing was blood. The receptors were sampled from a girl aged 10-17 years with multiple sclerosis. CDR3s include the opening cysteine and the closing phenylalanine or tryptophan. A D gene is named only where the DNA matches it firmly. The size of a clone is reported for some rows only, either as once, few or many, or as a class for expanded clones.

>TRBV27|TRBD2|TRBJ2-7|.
TGTGCCAGCAGTCTTCTCCCCACTAGCGGGAGCGTTTACGAGCAGTACTTC
CASSLLPTSGSVYEQYF
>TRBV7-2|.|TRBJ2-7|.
TGTGCCAGCAGCGGAAGGGGGGCCATCTACGAGCAGTACTTC
CASSGRGAIYEQYF
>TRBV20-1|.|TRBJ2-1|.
TGCAGTGCTAGAGCGCAACGACCCAATACTGGACGCAATGAGCAGTTCTTC
CSARAQRPNTGRNEQFF
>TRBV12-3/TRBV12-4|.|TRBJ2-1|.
TGTGCCAGCAGTCCTCAGGGTTGGACTGAGCAGTTCTTC
CASSPQGWTEQFF
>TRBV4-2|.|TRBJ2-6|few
TGTGCCAGCAGCCCGCTGGACACCCCCTCTGGGGCCAACGTCCTGACTTTC
CASSPLDTPSGANVLTF
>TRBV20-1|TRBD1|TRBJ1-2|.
TGCAGTGCTCAGACAGGGGGGTTATATGGCTACACCTTC
CSAQTGGLYGYTF
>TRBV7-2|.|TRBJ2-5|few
TGTGCCAGCAGCCCTCTAAGTTTCCAAGAGACCCAGTACTTC
CASSPLSFQETQYF
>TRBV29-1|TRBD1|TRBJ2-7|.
TGCAGCGTTGAAGTCACGGGACAGGTCGGCTACGAGCAGTACTTC
CSVEVTGQVGYEQYF
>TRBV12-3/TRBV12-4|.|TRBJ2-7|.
TGTGCCAGCAGTTTATTTGGGGCAACCCCACGCGAGCAGTACTTC
CASSLFGATPREQYF
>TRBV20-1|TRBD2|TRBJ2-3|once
TGCAGTGCTAGAATGGGGGGGACAGATACGCAGTATTTT
CSARMGGTDTQYF
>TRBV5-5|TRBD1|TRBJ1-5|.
TGTGCCAGCAGCCACCGGACAGGGGGCCACAATAGCAATCAGCCCCAGCATTTT
CASSHRTGGHNSNQPQHF
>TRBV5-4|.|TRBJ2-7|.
TGTGCCAGCAGCTTCCCCACCTCTAAGTCCCACGAGCAGTACTTC
CASSFPTSKSHEQYF
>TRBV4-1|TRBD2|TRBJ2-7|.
TGCGCCAGCAGCCAACTGACTAGCGGGTTTTACGAGCAGTACTTC
CASSQLTSGFYEQYF
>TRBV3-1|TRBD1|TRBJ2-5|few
TGTGCCAGCAGCGATTACCCGGACAGGCAAGAGACCCAGTACTTC
CASSDYPDRQETQYF
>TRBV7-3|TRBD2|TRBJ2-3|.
TGTGCCAGCAGCCTCCCTAGCGGGGGAGGCACAGATACGCAGTATTTT
CASSLPSGGGTDTQYF
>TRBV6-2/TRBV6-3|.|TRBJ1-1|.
TGTGCCAGCAGTTACGGGGGGTGGCGGGACACTGAAGCTTTCTTT
CASSYGGWRDTEAFF
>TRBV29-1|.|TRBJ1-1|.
TGCAGCGTTGTAGTGAATCTGCGCACTGAAGCTTTCTTT
CSVVVNLRTEAFF
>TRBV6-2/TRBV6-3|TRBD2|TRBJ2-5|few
TGTGCCAGCAGTTACGGCGAGGCTAGCGGGAGAGAGCAGTACTTC
CASSYGEASGREQYF
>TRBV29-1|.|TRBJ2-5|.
TGCAGCGTTGAAGCCGACACACAAGAGACCCAGTACTTC
CSVEADTQETQYF
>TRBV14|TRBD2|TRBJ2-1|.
TGTGCCAGCAGCCAAGATACAGCGGGAGTGCCGAGCTCCTACAATGAGCAGTTCTTC
CASSQDTAGVPSSYNEQFF
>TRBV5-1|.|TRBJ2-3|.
TGCGCCAGCAGCGTCCGGGCCCCCGAAGATACGCAGTATTTT
CASSVRAPEDTQYF